This TCR beta chain emerged from a study of CD8 T cell repertoires and HIV-1 epitope variants. TCRdb keeps only in-frame clones here, not all; method: immunoSEQ multiplex PCR. This sample has about 90,000 clones, with approximately 70% found just once. J lost 4 bases, V lost 5 bases, and 7 bases had no gene match. The germline V gene encodes CDR1 SGHTA and CDR2 FQGNSA. The CDR3 has 15 amino acids. V gene TRBV7-2 combines with J gene TRBJ1-4, with 7 bases lining up with TRBD1. The TCR sequence derives from a male donor with HIV. The sample comprised uncultured baseline CD8+ T cells from peripheral blood mononuclear cells (PBMCs). The CDR3 here is CASSAAGGGNEKLFF. The CDR3 bases are TGTGCCAGCAGCGCCGCAGGGGGGGGTAATGAAAAACTGTTTTTT.